The rows below give T cell receptor beta chains drawn from one sample of a study of shared clonotypes between healthy human individuals. Repertoires were generated with immunoSEQ multiplex PCR, while TCRdb's copy carries only in-frame clones and drops some. The profile covers 2 million to 2.5 million clones, with approximately 93% appearing a single time and 0.39% taken by the ten largest. The specimen sequenced was naive CD4+ T cells from PBMCs. These receptors were taken from a man in his late teens or twenties in good health. Some clones in this sample may be carry-over from other donors' samples. The CDR3 runs from the conserved cysteine through the conserved F or W. A D gene is named only where the DNA matches it firmly. Rows give clone size only sometimes, using once, few, many, or a class for an expanded clone.

size: NA
J: TRBJ1-5
D: NA
V: TRBV5-1
CDR3: CASSLTGDQPQHF
DNA: TGCGCCAGCAGCCTGACAGGCGACCAGCCCCAGCATTTT

size: NA
J: TRBJ2-2
D: NA
V: TRBV7-9
CDR3: CASRSAPRVNTGELFF
DNA: TGTGCCAGCAGGTCCGCGCCCAGGGTGAACACCGGGGAGCTGTTTTTT

size: NA
J: TRBJ1-5
D: NA
V: TRBV30
CDR3: CAWSVPPTNQPQHF
DNA: TGTGCCTGGAGTGTACCTCCGACCAATCAGCCCCAGCATTTT

size: NA
J: TRBJ1-2
D: NA
V: TRBV20-1
CDR3: CSATGTGYTF
DNA: TGCAGTGCTACAGGGACCGGCTACACCTTC

size: NA
J: TRBJ2-7
D: TRBD2
V: TRBV7-2
CDR3: CASSLAVGGTPLYEQYF
DNA: TGTGCCAGCAGCTTAGCGGTGGGGGGGACTCCTCTCTACGAGCAGTACTTC

size: NA
J: TRBJ2-1
D: NA
V: TRBV14
CDR3: CASSQVFAFNEQFF
DNA: TGTGCCAGCAGCCAAGTCTTTGCTTTCAATGAGCAGTTCTTC

size: once
J: TRBJ2-5
D: TRBD1
V: TRBV6-4
CDR3: CASSDKGQGQETQYF
DNA: TGTGCCAGCAGTGACAAAGGACAGGGGCAAGAGACCCAGTACTTC

size: NA
J: TRBJ2-5
D: NA
V: TRBV5-1
CDR3: CASSLAGRPGGQETQYF
DNA: TGCGCCAGCAGCTTGGCCGGGCGTCCAGGGGGGCAAGAGACCCAGTACTTC

size: NA
J: TRBJ1-5
D: NA
V: TRBV7-2
CDR3: CASSLRAGVNQPQHF
DNA: TGTGCCAGCAGCTTACGGGCAGGGGTAAATCAGCCCCAGCATTTT

size: NA
J: TRBJ2-7
D: TRBD2
V: TRBV5-4
CDR3: CASSSAGSGSSIGQYF
DNA: TGTGCCAGCAGCTCCGCGGGTAGCGGGTCATCAATAGGGCAGTACTTC

size: NA
J: TRBJ2-3
D: NA
V: TRBV5-1
CDR3: CASSPPPVRTDTQYF
DNA: TGCGCCAGCAGCCCCCCTCCAGTCCGCACAGATACGCAGTATTTT

size: NA
J: TRBJ2-5
D: NA
V: TRBV9
CDR3: CASSVGSGKETQYF
DNA: TGTGCCAGCAGCGTAGGATCGGGAAAAGAGACCCAGTACTTC

size: once
J: TRBJ1-2
D: NA
V: TRBV18
CDR3: CASSPKARGRVSYGYTF
DNA: TGTGCCAGCTCACCAAAGGCCAGAGGGCGGGTGAGCTATGGCTACACCTTC

size: NA
J: TRBJ1-2
D: NA
V: TRBV5-1
CDR3: CASSRGRDYGYTF
DNA: TGCGCCAGCAGCCGGGGACGGGACTATGGCTACACCTTC

size: NA
J: TRBJ2-7
D: NA
V: TRBV21-1
CDR3: CASRTGGKIGEQYF
DNA: TGTGCCAGTCGGACAGGGGGCAAGATAGGCGAGCAGTACTTC

size: NA
J: TRBJ2-7
D: TRBD1
V: TRBV7-3
CDR3: CASSLGGQGGEQYF
DNA: TGTGCCAGCAGCTTAGGTGGACAGGGCGGCGAGCAGTACTTC

size: NA
J: TRBJ2-2
D: TRBD2
V: TRBV7-9
CDR3: CASSFGTSGSNTGELFF
DNA: TGTGCCAGCAGCTTTGGGACTAGCGGTTCGAACACCGGGGAGCTGTTTTTT

size: NA
J: TRBJ1-4
D: TRBD1
V: TRBV5-1
CDR3: CASSLANRGNEKLFF
DNA: TGCGCCAGCAGCTTGGCTAACAGGGGTAATGAAAAACTGTTTTTT

size: once
J: TRBJ2-2
D: NA
V: TRBV5-1
CDR3: CASSLNTGELFF
DNA: TGCGCCAGCAGCCTAAACACCGGGGAGCTGTTTTTT

size: NA
J: TRBJ2-3
D: TRBD2
V: TRBV29-1
CDR3: CSVETSGRADTQYF
DNA: TGCAGCGTTGAAACTAGCGGGAGGGCAGATACGCAGTATTTT